This T cell receptor (beta chain) was profiled in a study of T cells in Graves' hyperthyroidism and ophthalmopathy. Regarding the study as a whole: Ophthalmopathy was separated from stable hyperthyroidism by a 13 V-J model.

A note on this clonotype: Its matching antigen is unknown.

Looked up from germline, CDR1 is LNHDA and CDR2 is SQIVND (reference sequence). This CDR3 region has 14 residues. Trimming left V 2 bases short and J 2 bases short, with 9 bases between. Amplified regions were TCR beta CDR3 sequences from RNA transcripts. The HTBI primer set drove a first-round RT-PCR of the TCR CDR3. MiXCR was run by TCRdb on the multiplex PCR reads, yielding one entry per CDR3 protein. The sample consists of roughly 750,000 distinct CDR3 sequences, about 16% of them appearing once. Criteria for exclusion of patients were uncontrolled infection, other autoimmune disease, pregnancy or lactation. Out of less than 12 ml of fresh peripheral blood came the PBMCs.

The clonotype originates from a man aged 18 to 29 with Graves' hyperthyroidism. The rearrangement joins TRBV19 to TRBJ1-2; D is ambiguous. Sequenced sample: blood. CDR3 loop: CASSIRDPNYGYTF. DNA for the CDR3: TGTGCCAGTAGTATAAGGGATCCGAACTATGGCTACACCTTC. The full variable domain, in which reference TRBV19 and TRBJ1-2 provide the parts outside the CDR3, is DGGITQSPKYLFRKEGQNVTLSCEQNLNHDAMYWYRQDPGQGLRLIYYSQIVNDFQKGDIAEGYSVSREKKESFPLTVTSAQKNPTAFYLCASSIRDPNYGYTFGSGTRLTVV.